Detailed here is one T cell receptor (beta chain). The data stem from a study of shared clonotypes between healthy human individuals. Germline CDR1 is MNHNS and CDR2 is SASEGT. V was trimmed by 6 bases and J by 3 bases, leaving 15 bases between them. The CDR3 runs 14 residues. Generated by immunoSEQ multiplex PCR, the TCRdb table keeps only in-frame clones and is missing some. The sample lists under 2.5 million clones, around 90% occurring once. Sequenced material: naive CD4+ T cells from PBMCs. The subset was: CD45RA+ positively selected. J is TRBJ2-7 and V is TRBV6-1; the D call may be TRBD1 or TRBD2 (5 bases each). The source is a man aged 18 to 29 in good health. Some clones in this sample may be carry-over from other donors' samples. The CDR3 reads CASSRDGRYYEQYF. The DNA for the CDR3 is TGTGCCAGCAGCCGGGACGGCAGGTACTACGAGCAGTACTTC.